This TCR beta chain was recorded in a study of cytomegalovirus exposure and HLA in healthy donors. Study context: Genotyping showed roughly 86% of about 370 donors falling in the Caucasian-associated ancestry cluster.

Whole-study results and caveats: The authors excluded some V segments, including TRBV6-2 and TRBV6-3, as indistinguishable. Most observed TCR sequences were rare, whereas some public TCRs were detected in many donors.

This clone was observed a few times. Its antigen remains unidentified. The CDR3 is 14 amino acids. CDR1 is SGDLS, CDR2 YYNGEE, per germline. The V gene lost 3 bases and the J gene lost 2 bases, with 9 bases spanning the gap. Researchers ran the PCR with 60 Vbeta and 13 Jbeta primers. The table came from immunoSEQ multiplex PCR; TCRdb's copy has only in-frame clones and leaves some out. The data show approximately 110,000 clones, with approximately 80% seen just once and roughly 3.7% held by the top ten. This TCR was recovered from a human donor in good health. The rearrangement joins TRBV9 to TRBJ1-5; tentatively, D is TRBD1 (5 bases). The sequenced sample consisted of PBMCs. The CDR3 spells CASSGGGGNQPQHF. CDR3 nucleotides: TGTGCCAGCAGCGGTGGGGGGGGCAATCAGCCCCAGCATTTT.